A selection of T cell receptor beta chains follows, all from one sample in a study of shared clonotypes between healthy human individuals. Profiling relied on immunoSEQ multiplex PCR, and the TCRdb table lists in-frame clones only, not all of them. The data contain millions of clones, around nine tenths of them singletons. Sequenced: naive CD4+ T cells sorted from blood. The receptors stem from a man aged 18-30 years in good health. CDR3s include the opening cysteine and the closing phenylalanine or tryptophan. The D gene is left open where the match is weak. The size field is filled for only some rows; it gives once, few, many or a size class.

D	length	size	V	J	DNA	CDR3
TRBD2	15	NA	TRBV27	TRBJ2-7	TGTGCCAGCAGTCGGGCGGGGGGCGCCTCCTACGAGCAGTACTTC	CASSRAGGASYEQYF
NA	13	NA	TRBV7-3	TRBJ2-5	TGTGCCAGCAGCCCCGACGGGCTAGGAGACCAGTACTTC	CASSPDGLGDQYF
TRBD2	20	NA	TRBV11-3	TRBJ2-2	TGTGCCAGCAGCTTAGGAGGCCTCTTTAGCGGGGGCCAGAACACCGGGGAGCTGTTTTTT	CASSLGGLFSGGQNTGELFF
TRBD2	13	NA	TRBV5-1	TRBJ2-7	TGCGCCAGCAAGGCTAGCGGCTCCTACGAGCAGTACTTC	CASKASGSYEQYF
TRBD1	14	NA	TRBV11-2	TRBJ1-2	TGTGCCAGCAGCTATGGACAGGGGGCGCCTGGCTACACCTTC	CASSYGQGAPGYTF
NA	15	NA	TRBV2	TRBJ1-6	TGTGCCAGCAGTGAGGACAGAGCCTATAATTCACCCCTCCACTTT	CASSEDRAYNSPLHF
NA	15	NA	TRBV27	TRBJ2-7	TGTGCCAGCAGTTTCCGTCTAGCGACGATCTACGAGCAGTACTTC	CASSFRLATIYEQYF
NA	14	NA	TRBV12-5	TRBJ2-7	TGTGCTAGTGCTGCGAGACAGGCCTTTTACGAGCAGTACTTC	CASAARQAFYEQYF
TRBD2	17	NA	TRBV5-4	TRBJ2-3	TGTGCCAGCAGCTTCGGTTTGTTAGCGGGAGGAGGGGATACGCAGTATTTT	CASSFGLLAGGGDTQYF
NA	13	NA	TRBV30	TRBJ1-5	TGTGCCTGGAGTGTAACGGGGCCCCAGCCCCAGCATTTT	CAWSVTGPQPQHF
TRBD1	13	once	TRBV10-2	TRBJ2-7	TGCGCCAGCAGGAACAGGGGTCCGTACGAGCAGTACTTC	CASRNRGPYEQYF
NA	12	NA	TRBV30	TRBJ2-5	TGTGCCTACGAAGGCGGAGGGGAGACCCAGTACTTC	CAYEGGGETQYF
NA	16	NA	TRBV5-6	TRBJ1-3	TGTGCCAGCAGCCCCGGACAGAGCCTCACAGGAAACACCATATATTTT	CASSPGQSLTGNTIYF
TRBD1	15	NA	TRBV6-6	TRBJ1-2	TGTGCCAGCAGCGGGACAGGGGGCATGGACTATGGCTACACCTTC	CASSGTGGMDYGYTF
NA	11	NA	TRBV6-5	TRBJ1-4	TGTGCCAGCGGCTCGAATGAAAAACTGTTTTTT	CASGSNEKLFF
NA	15	NA	TRBV6-5	TRBJ1-6	TGTGCCAGCAGACCTTCGGGACTCTCTGGATCACCCCTCCACTTT	CASRPSGLSGSPLHF
NA	13	once	TRBV5-1	TRBJ2-7	TGCGCCAGCAGCTCCCCCAGTTTGAACGAGCAGTACTTC	CASSSPSLNEQYF
TRBD2	12	NA	TRBV25-1	TRBJ2-3	TGTGCCACTGCGGGAGATTCAGATACGCAGTATTTT	CATAGDSDTQYF
TRBD1	15	NA	TRBV6-5	TRBJ1-2	TGTGCCAGCAGTTACTCTCGAGGGGGCAGTTTAGGCTACACCTTC	CASSYSRGGSLGYTF
NA	13	once	TRBV11-2	TRBJ2-3	TGTGCCAGCAGCTTAGGGGTGAGCGATACGCAGTATTTT	CASSLGVSDTQYF
TRBD1	15	few	TRBV6-5	TRBJ1-5	TGTGCCAGCAGTTTACAGGGGGATAGGGATCAGCCCCAGCATTTT	CASSLQGDRDQPQHF
NA	15	NA	TRBV10-3	TRBJ2-2	TGTGCCATCAACAGCTTGGGGACCCCAGCCGGGGAGCTGTTTTTT	CAINSLGTPAGELFF